A single sample is the source of the 4 T cell receptor beta chains below, sequenced in a study of T cell repertoires and HLA-DP antigens. Measured with immunoSEQ multiplex PCR; TCRdb has only the in-frame clones, and not every one. Among about 110,000 clones listed, around 92% were seen once. Antigens for these TCRs are unknown. Sequencing was carried out using CD4+ T cells from PBMCs. These receptors all stem from a young woman in good health and CMV-seronegative.

The rearrangement links TRBV5-1 to TRBJ2-3; 13 bases are a match to TRBD2. After removal of 5 bases from V and 6 bases from J, the junction contained 9 bases not matched to a gene. The CDR3 is 16 amino acids. Germline V gives CDR1 SGHRS, CDR2 YFSETQ. In DNA, the CDR3 is TGCGCCAGCAGTTTGCCCGGACTAGCGGGAGCCGATACGCAGTATTTT. It encodes CASSLPGLAGADTQYF.

The rearrangement links TRBV28 to TRBJ1-2; the D gene is possibly TRBD1 (5 bases). The V gene lost 5 bases and the J gene lost 6 bases, with 13 bases spanning the gap. Germline V gene data show CDR1 as MDHEN and CDR2 as SYDVKM. The CDR3 loop spans 13 amino acids. As DNA, the CDR3 is TGTGCCAGCAGTGACAGAGTTGGCGATGGCTACACCTTC. Translating gives CASSDRVGDGYTF.

The V gene is TRBV5-1, the J gene TRBJ2-7; the D is unclear. The CDR3 extends over 16 amino acids. Between the trimmed V and J ends, which lost 0 bases and 6 bases, there was a span of 19 bases. Germline V gene data show CDR1 as SGHRS and CDR2 as YFSETQ. CDR3 amino acids: CASSLAGQPSRTEQYF. CDR3 DNA sequence: TGCGCCAGCAGCTTGGCCGGTCAACCCTCTCGGACCGAGCAGTACTTC.

V is TRBV5-4 and J is TRBJ2-4; TRBD1 might be the D (5 bases). This CDR3 is 14 amino acids long. Germline assignment: CDR1 SGHNT and CDR2 YYREEE (reference sequence). The V end lost 7 bases, the J end lost 8 bases, and 19 bases lay between the germline ends. CDR3: CASSPIGVEDIQYF. The CDR3 bases are TGTGCCAGCTCCCCAATAGGGGTGGAAGACATTCAGTACTTC.